The sequence of this T cell receptor (beta chain) was determined in a study of cytomegalovirus exposure and HLA in healthy donors. This clone appeared a single time. Its cognate antigen is unknown. Both 60 Vbeta primers and 13 Jbeta primers went into the PCR. Method: immunoSEQ multiplex PCR; TCRdb's copy keeps in-frame clones and lacks some. The sample gives approximately 110,000 clones, about two thirds of which show up once; roughly 8.2% is in the top ten. Findings of the study overall: The authors enumerated some 160 TCR beta chains as linked to cytomegalovirus. Reported findings show TCR beta sequences accurately forecast HLA-A and HLA-B alleles in most subjects.

The CDR3 sequence is 16 residues long. Trimming left V 2 bases short and J 5 bases short, with 16 bases between. Germline V gene sequence: CDR1 SGHDT, CDR2 YYEEEE. This TCR came from a woman aged 35 to 49 in good health and CMV-seropositive. The chain links TRBV5-6 to TRBJ2-2; D may be TRBD1 (6 bases). Sequences were obtained from PBMCs. CDR3 in amino acids: CASSFDTGRLTGELFF. The CDR3 region has the DNA TGTGCCAGCAGCTTCGATACAGGGAGATTAACCGGGGAGCTGTTTTTT.